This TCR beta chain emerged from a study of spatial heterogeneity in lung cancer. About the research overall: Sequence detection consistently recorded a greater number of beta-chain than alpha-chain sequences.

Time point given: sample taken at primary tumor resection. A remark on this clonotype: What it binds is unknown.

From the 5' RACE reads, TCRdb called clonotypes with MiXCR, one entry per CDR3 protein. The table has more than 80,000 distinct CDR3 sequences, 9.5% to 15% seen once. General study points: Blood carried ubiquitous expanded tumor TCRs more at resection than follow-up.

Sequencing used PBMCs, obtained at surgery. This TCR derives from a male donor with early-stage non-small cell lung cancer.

The CDR3 coding sequence is TGTGCCTGGAGTGTCCGCAGGGATACTGAAGCTTTCTTT. This translates into CAWSVRRDTEAFF. The chain employs TRBV30 and TRBJ1-1; weak D call: TRBD1 (5 bases). The germline V and J ends were trimmed by 0 bases and 5 bases, with 10 bases remaining between them. CDR1 GTSNPN and CDR2 SVGIG come from the germline V gene (reference sequence). The CDR3 is 13 amino acids.